The clone carrying this T cell receptor (beta chain) was seen just once. With 4 bases removed from V and 0 bases from J, the gap between germline ends came to 7 bases. The length of the CDR3 is 14 residues. CDR1 and CDR2 (germline): MRHNA, SNTAGT. As handled by the study authors: The authors estimated nucleated cell counts from reference gene primer amplification. The protocol was immunoSEQ multiplex PCR, while the TCRdb copy is restricted to in-frame clones and leaves out a portion. V and J calls and clone size come straight from that table; D and trimming were deduced from the DNA. Of approximately 230,000 clones listed, 86% were seen once; the top ten hold 2.2%. This sample stems from a study of blood T cell repertoires in COVID-19. Study-level background: COVID-19 samples from acute and convalescent phases originated in the United States, Italy and Spain. The cDNA or gDNA used as material had been derived from T cells, B-cell-depleted T cells, or PBMCs.

The chain combines TRBV6-4 with TRBJ1-5, with unresolved D. The TCR sequence derives from a man in his thirties or forties who had recovered from COVID-19. The sequenced sample was peripheral blood. For the CDR3, the DNA is TGTGCCAGCAGTGGAGAGTATAGCAATCAGCCCCAGCATTTT. Protein sequence: CASSGEYSNQPQHF.